This T cell receptor beta chain was sequenced in a study of identical twins. On this clonotype itself: Its antigen is not identified.

Trimming cost V 8 bases and J 2 bases, with 14 bases left between them. CDR1 KGHSY and CDR2 FQNENV come from the germline V gene. The CDR3 has 14 residues. Overall study findings and caveats: For monozygotic twins, models underestimated out-of-frame TCR alpha sharing.

The donor group consisted entirely of healthy Caucasians. TCRdb ran MiXCR on the 5' RACE reads and lists one entry per CDR3 protein. This table holds a few hundred thousand distinct CDR3 sequences, 9% to 10% found once. The J gene is TRBJ2-3, the V gene TRBV16, with D uncertain. The clonotype originates from a woman in her forties or fifties in good health. Sequenced: naive T cells sorted from blood. The CDR3 DNA sequence: TGTGCCAGCTCCCTACTTGGAACCACAGATACGCAGTATTTT. Protein sequence: CASSLLGTTDTQYF.